Listed below are T cell receptor beta chains from one sample, sequenced in a study of T cell responses to AZD1222 COVID-19 vaccine. Generated by immunoSEQ multiplex PCR, the TCRdb table keeps only in-frame clones and is missing some. Of 100,000 to 150,000 clones listed, 90% were seen once; the top ten hold just over 7%. The source material was peripheral blood, sampled on day 0 of AZD1222 vaccination. The receptors derive from an adult in good health. Each CDR3 is given with its conserved first and last residue. D genes are given only for firm matches.

D: .
V: TRBV20-1
CDR3: CSASPSLNTEAFF

D: .
V: TRBV5-4
CDR3: CASSLTKGRGLYGYTF

D: TRBD1
V: TRBV11-2
CDR3: CASSLGGTALNEQFF

D: .
V: TRBV6-2/TRBV6-3
CDR3: CASSFTGKDGYTF

D: .
V: TRBV2
CDR3: CASSEAHGMGAGELFF

D: .
V: TRBV7-2
CDR3: CASSSLGYRKHNQPQHF

D: .
V: TRBV3-1/TRBV3-2
CDR3: CASSLRETQYF

D: TRBD1
V: TRBV28
CDR3: CASKITDRDYNEQFF

D: .
V: TRBV28
CDR3: CASRAAGTQYEQYF

D: .
V: TRBV21-1
CDR3: CASSKHLRGRMDNEQFF

D: .
V: TRBV19
CDR3: CASSMATGEDTQYF

D: TRBD2
V: TRBV28
CDR3: CASTPGTSGYNEQFF

D: TRBD1
V: TRBV11-2
CDR3: CASSSGQGAYEQYF

D: .
V: TRBV6-1
CDR3: CASSEDVGPTDTQYF

D: .
V: TRBV29-1
CDR3: CSVFGDGDYGYTF

D: TRBD1
V: TRBV10-3
CDR3: CAISEWTGVGGGYTF

D: .
V: TRBV5-3
CDR3: CARSLGPSTSTDTQYF

D: TRBD1
V: TRBV18
CDR3: CASSPLGPGQGATEAFF

D: .
V: TRBV21-1
CDR3: CARLGRPGSGNTIYF

D: .
V: TRBV3-1/TRBV3-2
CDR3: CASSQRTPSSTNEKLFF

D: TRBD2
V: TRBV11-3
CDR3: CASSLQTSGGTGELFF

D: TRBD1
V: TRBV7-9
CDR3: CASSQNRGQSYNEQFF

D: TRBD1
V: TRBV27
CDR3: CASSLSSGTGWTGELFF

D: .
V: TRBV18
CDR3: CASSPGAANEKLFF

D: .
V: TRBV28
CDR3: CASSRITHSGANVLTF

D: .
V: TRBV10-2
CDR3: CASSEVRSSYNEQFF

D: TRBD2
V: TRBV5-1
CDR3: CASSWGLAGVVTDTQYF

D: .
V: TRBV7-2
CDR3: CASSLGFGGSYNEQFF

D: .
V: TRBV28
CDR3: CASLLAQSYEQYF

D: .
V: TRBV10-3
CDR3: CATAPTDSPNEQFF

D: .
V: TRBV28
CDR3: CASQSGGGRETQYF

D: .
V: TRBV12-2
CDR3: CASRLGSQGLWNQPQHF

D: .
V: TRBV5-1
CDR3: CASSPGLQGLTDTQYF

D: .
V: TRBV28
CDR3: CASFPYTGPRIHEQYF

D: .
V: TRBV5-4
CDR3: CASSLYESSYNEQFF

D: .
V: TRBV10-3
CDR3: CASHSQLANYGYTF

D: .
V: TRBV6-5
CDR3: CASRKEDYGYTF

D: TRBD2
V: TRBV24-1
CDR3: CATSDSKREGYEQYF

D: TRBD2
V: TRBV5-1
CDR3: CASSTGTSGREQFF

D: TRBD1
V: TRBV28
CDR3: CASSSRDSHYEQYF

D: .
V: TRBV11-2
CDR3: CASSLGIAHRTGELFF

D: .
V: TRBV4-2
CDR3: CASSQDVGGAAGNTIYF

D: TRBD1
V: TRBV28
CDR3: CASSSIGQGNQPQHF

D: .
V: TRBV9
CDR3: CASSVEIGTEAFF

D: TRBD2
V: TRBV5-4
CDR3: CASRDGLAGGGPSYNEQFF

D: .
V: TRBV27
CDR3: CASMPGSSGANVLTF

D: TRBD1
V: TRBV28
CDR3: CASLRQGTSPLHF

D: .
V: TRBV5-1
CDR3: CASSLNPTDTYYGYTF

D: .
V: TRBV7-6
CDR3: CASSLGSGVSYEQYF

D: TRBD1
V: TRBV10-3
CDR3: CAIRDFRDRGVGGYGYTF

D: .
V: TRBV12-3/TRBV12-4
CDR3: CASSLVSPGELFF

D: TRBD2
V: TRBV6-5
CDR3: CASSYGAGGTYEQYF

D: .
V: TRBV7-2
CDR3: CASSARTGTYEQYF

D: TRBD1
V: TRBV18
CDR3: CASSPLGTARQETQYF

D: .
V: TRBV2
CDR3: CASSRIGGGLNQPQHF

D: .
V: TRBV6-5
CDR3: CASSFPPEAFF

D: .
V: TRBV3-1/TRBV3-2
CDR3: CASSQDALSYGYTF

D: .
V: TRBV15
CDR3: CATSRDYQRQETQYF

D: TRBD2
V: TRBV3-1/TRBV3-2
CDR3: CASSHQRGFTDTQYF